Following are 5 T cell receptor beta chains from one sample sequenced in a study of blood T cell repertoires in COVID-19. Clones were sequenced by immunoSEQ multiplex PCR, and TCRdb holds only the in-frame ones, with some missing. The table lists over 300,000 clones, 65% to 90% of them singletons. The sequencing sample was made of peripheral blood. The receptors here all came from a human donor in a cohort sampled during active COVID-19.

The chain links TRBV7-6 to TRBJ1-2; D is unresolved. From germline, CDR1 is SGHVS and CDR2 FNYEAQ. This CDR3 spans 12 amino acids. V lost 3 bases and J 7 bases, leaving 9 bases between the germline ends. The CDR3 DNA follows: TGTGCCAGCAGCTTGGGAGGGTTTGGCTACACCTTC. Translating gives CASSLGGFGYTF.

The CDR3 spells CASTTLGTVEGDQPQHF. The CDR3 DNA reads as TGTGCCAGCACCACCTTGGGGACAGTCGAAGGGGATCAGCCCCAGCATTTT. This sequence joins TRBV11-2 and TRBJ1-5; TRBD1 aligns across 7 bases. CDR1 and CDR2 from the germline V gene are SGHAT and FQNNGV. V dropped 7 bases and J dropped 5; count of bases not matched to a gene: 17. The CDR3 consists of 17 residues. The whole variable domain, remainder taken from reference TRBV11-2 and TRBJ1-5, is EAGVAQSPRYKIIEKRQSVAFWCNPISGHATLYWYQQILGQGPKLLIQFQNNGVVDDSQLPKDRFSAERLKGVDSTLKIQPAKLEDSAVYLCASTTLGTVEGDQPQHFGDGTRLSIL.

This sequence joins TRBV5-4 and TRBJ1-1; 7 bases line up with TRBD1. This CDR3 has 14 residues. Germline V gene sequence: CDR1 SGHNT, CDR2 YYREEE (reference sequence). V trimming: 4 bases; J trimming: 4 bases; junction bases outside the gene matches: 7. The CDR3 bases are TGTGCCAGCAGCCCCGACAGGGCGAGCACTGAAGCTTTCTTT. This gives the protein CASSPDRASTEAFF.

The V and J genes are TRBV7-9 and TRBJ1-1, with D unclear. There are 12 residues in the CDR3. Germline CDR1 reads SEHNR; CDR2 reads FQNEAQ (reference sequence). V shed 7 bases and J shed 7 bases, with 13 bases lying between them. This chain's CDR3 is CASTYSSIEAFF. CDR3 nucleotide sequence: TGTGCCAGCACCTACAGCTCGATTGAAGCTTTCTTT.

The chain has TRBV19 and TRBJ1-2; 9 bases are a match to TRBD1. CDR1 and CDR2 (germline): LNHDA, SQIVND (reference sequence). V lost 6 bases to trimming and J lost 8 bases; unmatched junction nucleotides: 10. This CDR3 region has 14 residues. The CDR3 here is CASRLQGAPSGYTF. The CDR3 DNA follows: TGTGCCAGTAGGCTACAGGGGGCGCCTAGCGGCTACACCTTC.